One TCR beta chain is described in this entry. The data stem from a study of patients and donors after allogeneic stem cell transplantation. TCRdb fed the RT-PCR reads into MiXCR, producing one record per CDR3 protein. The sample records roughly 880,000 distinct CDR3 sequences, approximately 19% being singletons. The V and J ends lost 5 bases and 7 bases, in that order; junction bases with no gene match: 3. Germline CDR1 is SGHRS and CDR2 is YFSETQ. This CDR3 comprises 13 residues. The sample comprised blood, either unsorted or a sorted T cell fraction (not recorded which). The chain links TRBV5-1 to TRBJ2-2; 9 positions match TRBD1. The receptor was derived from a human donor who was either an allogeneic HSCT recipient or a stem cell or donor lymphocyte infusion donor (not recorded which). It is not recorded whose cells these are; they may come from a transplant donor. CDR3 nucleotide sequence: TGCGCCAGCAGTCGGACAGGGGTCGGGGAGCTGTTTTTT. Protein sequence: CASSRTGVGELFF.